This T cell receptor (beta chain) was sequenced for a study of human T cells and chemical hapten exposure. Original methodology: Samples contained a median of around 89,000 TCRs, with a range of roughly 23,224 to 700,000. Using its own MiXCR run on the RACE reads, TCRdb lists one record per CDR3 protein. TCRdb, rather than the study authors, made the V and J calls. The sample includes fewer than 150,000 distinct CDR3 sequences, roughly 13% of them seen just once. CDR1 is SGHRS, CDR2 YFSETQ, per germline. Trimming removed 4 bases from V and 5 bases from J, with 15 bases in between. The CDR3 is made up of 14 amino acids. The sample's time point: patch test 1, 2 weeks after DPC sensitization. Indicated treatment: therapeutic diphenylcyclopropenone sensitization with weekly scalp DPC. Every donor had alopecia and was 18 to 70 years old; all were suitable for DPC.

This TCR was sampled from a man between 18 and 35 years old with alopecia areata. Some clones in this sample may be carry-over from other donors' samples. Sequences were derived from whole blood, sampled in connection with sensitization to the hapten diphenylcyclopropenone (DPC). The J gene is TRBJ2-5, the V gene TRBV5-1, with a weak D call TRBD2 (6 bases). CDR3 DNA sequence: TGCGCCAGCAGCCCGAGACTAGTAACTGAGACCCAGTACTTC. Translating gives CASSPRLVTETQYF.